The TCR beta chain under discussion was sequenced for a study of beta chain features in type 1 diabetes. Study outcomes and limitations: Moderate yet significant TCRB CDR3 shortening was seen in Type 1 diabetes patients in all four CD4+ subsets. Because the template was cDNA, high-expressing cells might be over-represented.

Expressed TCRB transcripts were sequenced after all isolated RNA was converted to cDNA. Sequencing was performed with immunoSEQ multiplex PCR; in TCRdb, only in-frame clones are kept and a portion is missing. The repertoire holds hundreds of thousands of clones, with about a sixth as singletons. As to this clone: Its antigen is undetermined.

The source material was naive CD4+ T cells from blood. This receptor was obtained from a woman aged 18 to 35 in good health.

The CDR3 loop is CASSVSVTLNTEAFF. The CDR3 DNA reads as TGTGCCAGCAGCGTAAGTGTCACCTTGAACACTGAAGCTTTCTTT. V and J are TRBV9 and TRBJ1-1; no reliable D call. The V end lost 1 base, the J end lost 0 bases, and 10 bases lay between the germline ends. CDR3 length: 15 amino acids. The germline V gene encodes CDR1 SGDLS and CDR2 YYNGEE. The complete variable domain, with remaining parts taken from reference TRBV9 and TRBJ1-1, reads DSGVTQTPKHLITATGQRVTLRCSPRSGDLSVYWYQQSLDQGLQFLIQYYNGEERAKGNILERFSAQQFPDLHSELNLSSLELGDSALYFCASSVSVTLNTEAFFGQGTRLTVV.